These 24 T cell receptor beta chains were all obtained from the same sample, sequenced in a study of cytomegalovirus exposure and HLA in healthy donors. This PCR relied on a set of 60 Vbeta primers and 13 Jbeta primers. Repertoires were generated with immunoSEQ multiplex PCR, while TCRdb's copy carries only in-frame clones and drops some. The sample data list about 31,000 clones. The specimen was PBMCs. The source of these receptors is a female donor in good health and CMV-seronegative.

The chain combines TRBV7-9 with TRBJ1-1; the D is unclear. Germline V gives CDR1 SEHNR, CDR2 FQNEAQ (reference sequence). This CDR3 region has 13 residues. V was cut by 1 base and J by 10 bases, with 13 bases left in between. Here the CDR3 reads CASSLEMGRGAFF. CDR3 sequence (DNA): TGTGCCAGCAGCTTAGAAATGGGCCGGGGAGCTTTCTTT. Complete variable domain (other parts from reference TRBV7-9 and TRBJ1-1): DTGVSQNPRHKITKRGQNVTFRCDPISEHNRLYWYRQTLGQGPEFLTYFQNEAQLEKSRLLSDRFSAERPKGSFSTLEIQRTEQGDSAMYLCASSLEMGRGAFFGQGTRLTVV.

The chain combines TRBV4-1 with TRBJ2-7, with TRBD2 matching over 12 bases. Germline V CDR1 and CDR2: MGHRA, YSYEKL. The CDR3 loop spans 16 amino acids. The ends lost 0 bases at V and 3 bases at J; junction bases unmatched: 3. The CDR3 protein is CASSQELAGGFYEQYF. The CDR3 nucleotides are TGCGCCAGCAGCCAAGAACTAGCGGGGGGTTTCTACGAGCAGTACTTC.

The V call is TRBV5-4, the J call TRBJ1-6, with TRBD1 matching over 7 bases. Germline V gives CDR1 SGHNT, CDR2 YYREEE (reference sequence). The CDR3 runs to 14 residues. Trimming cost V 4 bases and J 9 bases; bases outside gene matches: 7. The CDR3 protein is CASSLDRMVSPLHF. The CDR3 DNA sequence: TGTGCCAGCAGCCTGGACAGGATGGTTTCACCCCTCCACTTT.

The chain uses TRBV5-6 and TRBJ2-7; D is ambiguous. V shed 4 bases and J shed 3 bases, with 20 bases lying between them. Per germline, CDR1 SGHDT and CDR2 YYEEEE. The CDR3 runs to 16 residues. Written as DNA, the CDR3 is TGTGCCAGCAGCGCCGCGAGTAGAAAGTTAAACTACGAGCAGTACTTC. Amino acids: CASSAASRKLNYEQYF.

The chain employs TRBV6-1 and TRBJ2-3; 9 bases are shared with TRBD2. V gave up 8 bases and J gave up 3 bases; unmatched junction bases: 9. The CDR3 length is 15 residues. Germline lookup yields CDR1 MNHNS and CDR2 SASEGT. CDR3 residues: CASFPAGGKTDTQYF. The CDR3 nucleotides are TGTGCCAGCTTCCCTGCGGGGGGGAAGACAGATACGCAGTATTTT.

The chain has TRBV7-8 and TRBJ2-1; tentatively, D is TRBD2 (5 bases). V was clipped by 1 base and J by 2 bases, with 9 bases between them. The CDR3 is 15 amino acids. Germline assignment: CDR1 SGHVS and CDR2 FQNEAQ. CDR3 DNA sequence: TGTGCCAGCAGCTTAGAAGGAGGCCCCTACAATGAGCAGTTCTTC. Its translation is CASSLEGGPYNEQFF.

The chain joins TRBV7-8 to TRBJ2-5, with 7 bases fitting TRBD2. The J call is doubtful: the DNA matches TRBJ2-7 better. The CDR3 covers 14 residues. Germline CDR1 is SGHVS and CDR2 is FQNEAQ. The CDR3 is CASSLGLASYEQYF. The CDR3 DNA sequence: TGTGCCAGCAGCTTAGGACTAGCTTCCTACGAGCAGTACTTC.

This sequence joins TRBV15 and TRBJ2-7; D possibly corresponds to TRBD2 (6 bases). This CDR3 is 16 amino acids long. Germline V lookup: CDR1 LNHNV, CDR2 YYDKDF (reference sequence). Trimming removed 5 bases at V and 1 base at J, with 18 bases between. The CDR3 DNA reads TGTGCCACCAGCCCCCCGCGGGGCACAGGTTCCTACGAGCAGTACTTC. Protein product: CATSPPRGTGSYEQYF.

V and J are TRBV7-2 and TRBJ1-5, with D maybe TRBD1 (5 bases). V lost 5 bases and J 2 bases, leaving 7 bases between the germline ends. Per the germline V gene, CDR1 is SGHTA and CDR2 is FQGNSA. The CDR3 has 13 residues. The CDR3 is CASSRQRNQPQHF. In nucleotides, the CDR3 is TGTGCCAGCAGCCGACAGCGCAATCAGCCCCAGCATTTT.

This chain connects TRBV18 to TRBJ2-7, with D possibly being TRBD1 (6 bases). The CDR3 spans 14 residues. Trimming stripped 3 bases from V and 0 bases from J, with 9 bases between. Germline values: CDR1 KGHSH, CDR2 LQKENI. The DNA of the CDR3 is TGTGCCAGCTCACCTACAGGGAGCTCCTACGAGCAGTACTTC. Amino acids: CASSPTGSSYEQYF.

V gene TRBV6-4 combines with J gene TRBJ2-1, with 11 bases fitting TRBD2. The CDR3 is made up of 15 amino acids. Germline V lookup: CDR1 MRHNA, CDR2 SNTAGT. J gave up 4 bases and V 5 bases, and 4 bases lay outside the gene matches. The CDR3 DNA reads as TGTGCCAGCAGTCCTAGCGGGGGGTTATACAATGAGCAGTTCTTC. This gives the protein CASSPSGGLYNEQFF.

The V gene is TRBV19, the J gene TRBJ2-1; 9 nucleotides agree with TRBD2. This CDR3 region has 18 residues. Germline loops: CDR1 LNHDA, CDR2 SQIVND (reference sequence). V dropped 3 bases and J dropped 0; count of bases not matched to a gene: 9. CDR3 loop: CASSIVAGAPSSYNEQFF. The CDR3 coding sequence is TGTGCCAGTAGTATTGTAGCGGGGGCCCCGAGCTCCTACAATGAGCAGTTCTTC.

The chain's CDR3 is CAWSRGAGYEQFF. The DNA for the CDR3 is TGTGCCTGGAGTAGAGGTGCGGGCTACGAGCAGTTCTTC. The chain carries TRBV30 and TRBJ2-1, with D perhaps TRBD2 (5 bases). V lost 2 bases, J lost 10 bases, and 15 bases lay in between. The germline V gene encodes CDR1 GTSNPN and CDR2 SVGIG (reference sequence). The CDR3 length is 13 residues.

The rearrangement links TRBV7-3 to TRBJ2-5; 9 bases fit TRBD1. With 5 bases clipped from V and 4 bases from J, the junction kept 11 bases outside the gene matches. The CDR3 covers 16 residues. Per germline, CDR1 SGHTA and CDR2 FQGTGA. CDR3 region: CASSPLGQGRGETQYF. The CDR3 nucleotides are TGTGCCAGCAGCCCCCTGGGACAGGGACGGGGAGAGACCCAGTACTTC.

This rearrangement joins TRBV5-4 to TRBJ1-2, with a weak D call TRBD1 (6 bases). Trimming stripped 2 bases from V and 0 bases from J, with 14 bases between. The CDR3 runs to 16 residues. The germline V gene encodes CDR1 SGHNT and CDR2 YYREEE (reference sequence). The CDR3 sequence: CASSLGQIIANYGYTF. CDR3 nucleotides: TGTGCCAGCAGCTTAGGACAGATAATAGCTAACTATGGCTACACCTTC. The full variable domain, in which reference TRBV5-4 and TRBJ1-2 provide the parts outside the CDR3, is ETGVTQSPTHLIKTRGQQVTLRCSSQSGHNTVSWYQQALGQGPQFIFQYYREEENGRGNFPPRFSGLQFPNYSSELNVNALELDDSALYLCASSLGQIIANYGYTFGSGTRLTVV.

The gene calls are TRBV14 and TRBJ2-5; 7 bases align to TRBD1. Germline lookup yields CDR1 SGHDN and CDR2 FVKESK. The CDR3 is 15 amino acids. V dropped 1 base and J dropped 4; count of bases not matched to a gene: 6. The CDR3 region is CASSQGKGARETQYF. CDR3 DNA sequence: TGTGCCAGCAGCCAAGGCAAGGGGGCACGAGAGACCCAGTACTTC.

The chain is built from TRBV19 and TRBJ2-7, with 7 bases identical to TRBD1. Germline V gene lookup returns CDR1 LNHDA and CDR2 SQIVND (reference sequence). This CDR3 spans 18 amino acids. V shed 3 bases, J shed 6 bases, and the junction held 20 bases outside the gene matches. CDR3 in DNA: TGTGCCAGTAGTATCCAAACTTTTTCGGCAGGGGGAAGGAGCGAGCAGTACTTC. It specifies CASSIQTFSAGGRSEQYF.

V and J are TRBV4-3 and TRBJ2-7, with D tentatively TRBD1 (6 bases). The CDR3 spans 13 residues. Trimming left V 1 base short and J 9 bases short, with 13 bases between. Germline CDR1 and CDR2: LGHNA and YSLEER. The DNA of the CDR3 is TGCGCCAGCAGCCAAGCTCCTGGGGGCGGGCAGTACTTC. Amino acids: CASSQAPGGGQYF.

The CDR3 DNA is TGTGCCAGCAGAGAACAACCGGAGGTGAACACTGAAGCTTTCTTT. It yields the protein CASREQPEVNTEAFF. The V and J genes are TRBV6-1 and TRBJ1-1; the D is unclear. Trimming left V 6 bases short and J 0 bases short, with 14 bases between. This CDR3 has 15 amino acids. Germline CDR1 MNHNS, CDR2 SASEGT.

The chain couples TRBV2 to TRBJ1-2; a possible D gene is TRBD1 (6 bases). This CDR3 is built from 16 residues. V lost 3 bases to trimming and J lost 8 bases, with 22 bases between them. Germline CDR1 reads SNHLY; CDR2 reads FYNNEI. In DNA, the CDR3 is TGTGCCAGCAGTGAGGGGGGGGCGTACATATCGGCAGGCTACACCTTC. Translating it yields CASSEGGAYISAGYTF.

The chain uses TRBV29-1 and TRBJ2-3, with D tentatively TRBD2 (7 bases). The CDR3 runs 17 residues. The V gene lost 6 bases and the J gene lost 1 base, with 23 bases spanning the gap. Germline V gene lookup returns CDR1 SQVTM and CDR2 ANQGSEA. The CDR3 nucleotides read TGCAGCGTCGTCCGGGGGGCCCGGAGACAGGGCACAGATACGCAGTATTTT. Its translation is CSVVRGARRQGTDTQYF.

The V and J genes are TRBV7-2 and TRBJ2-3; 10 bases map to TRBD2. CDR3 length equals 16 residues. Germline assignment: CDR1 SGHTA and CDR2 FQGNSA. The V and J ends lost 11 bases and 0 bases, in that order; junction bases with no gene match: 11. In DNA form, the CDR3 reads TGTGCCGTCCGGAGCGGGGGGGGGAGGAGCACAGATACGCAGTATTTT. Translating gives CAVRSGGGRSTDTQYF.

V and J are TRBV7-8 and TRBJ2-3; D call uncertain. Germline loops: CDR1 SGHVS, CDR2 FQNEAQ. The CDR3 loop spans 12 amino acids. Trimming pared 4 bases from V and 6 bases from J, leaving 8 bases between. CDR3 coding DNA: TGTGCCAGCAGCTCAATACTGGATACGCAGTATTTT. Translation gives CASSSILDTQYF.

This chain links TRBV13 with TRBJ2-7; 7 bases are shared with TRBD1. This CDR3 spans 16 amino acids. Germline lookup yields CDR1 PRHDT and CDR2 FYEKMQ (reference sequence). The V gene end was trimmed by 5 bases and the J gene end by 7 bases; junction bases not matched to a gene: 17. The CDR3 DNA reads TGTGCCAGCAGCCAATGGGACAGTTCTACGAACTCGGAGCAGTACTTC. This sequence encodes CASSQWDSSTNSEQYF.